Listed here are 27 T cell receptor beta chains from one sample, sequenced in a study of T cell repertoires in cytomegalovirus infection. No antigen has been identified for these receptors. TCRdb passed the reads through MiXCR, listing each CDR3 protein once. The data show 200,000 to 250,000 distinct CDR3 sequences, with 35% to 45% seen just once and approximately 60% held by the top ten. Material: CD8+ T cells from cultured PBMCs, obtained from culture after CMV antigen stimulation. The receptors originated from a human donor in good health (CMV status not recorded). Some clones in this sample may be carry-over from other donors' samples.

This clonotype has only a few counts. This chain links TRBV27 with TRBJ1-6; 7 bases map to TRBD1. The germline V gene encodes CDR1 MNHEY and CDR2 SMNVEV (reference sequence). V lost 4 bases and J lost 7; bases outside the gene matches: 1. There are 13 residues in the CDR3. Written as DNA, the CDR3 is TGTGCCAGCAGTTGGGACAGCAATTCACCCCTCCACTTT. Protein product: CASSWDSNSPLHF.

The chain is built from TRBV27 and TRBJ1-6; tentatively, D is TRBD1 (6 bases). This CDR3 has 12 amino acids. CDR1 and CDR2 from the germline V gene are MNHEY and SMNVEV (reference sequence). Trimming took 7 bases from V and 7 from J, leaving 8 bases between them. The CDR3, as DNA: TGTGCCAGCAAGGGGGGAAATTCACCCCTCCACTTT. The encoded protein is CASKGGNSPLHF.

This chain uses TRBV11-3 with TRBJ2-7, with TRBD1 as a possible D gene (7 bases). The ends were cut back, 4 bases at V and 3 bases at J, with 10 bases in the middle. The CDR3 is 13 residues long. The germline gives CDR1 SGHNT, CDR2 YENEEA. CDR3 residues: CASSYRGGYEQYF. The CDR3 coding sequence is TGTGCCAGCAGCTACAGGGGAGGCTACGAGCAGTACTTC.

The J gene is TRBJ2-1, the V gene TRBV5-1; a possible D gene is TRBD1 (5 bases). Per the germline V gene, CDR1 is SGHRS and CDR2 is YFSETQ. CDR3 length: 13 residues. V was shortened by 2 bases and J by 3 bases, with 6 bases between the two germline ends. This chain's CDR3 is CASSFTGYNEQFF. CDR3 coding DNA: TGCGCCAGCAGCTTCACAGGCTACAATGAGCAGTTCTTC.

The CDR3 sequence: CSGRGVGSYNEQFF. The CDR3 DNA reads as TGCAGCGGGAGGGGGGTGGGCTCCTACAATGAGCAGTTCTTC. The gene calls are TRBV29-1 and TRBJ2-1; TRBD1 or TRBD2 may be the D gene (6 bases each). The V end lost 7 bases, the J end lost 0 bases, and 13 bases lay between the germline ends. The germline gives CDR1 SQVTM, CDR2 ANQGSEA. This CDR3 is built from 14 residues.

The chain links TRBV3-1 to TRBJ2-2, with D perhaps TRBD1 (7 bases). V was clipped by 9 bases and J by 2 bases, with 13 bases between them. Germline CDR1 LGHDT, CDR2 YNNKEL (reference sequence). CDR3 length: 14 amino acids. The CDR3 coding sequence is TGTGCCAGTGGAGGGGACAGAAACACCGGGGAGCTGTTTTTT. Translation gives CASGGDRNTGELFF.

This clonotype occurred many times. The gene calls are TRBV7-2 and TRBJ2-5; D perhaps matches TRBD1 (6 bases). Germline values: CDR1 SGHTA, CDR2 FQGNSA. V lost 6 bases and J lost 1, with 9 bases in between. This CDR3 region has 13 residues. The CDR3 here is CASRLQGQETQYF. The CDR3 DNA is TGTGCCAGCAGGTTACAGGGCCAAGAGACCCAGTACTTC.

CDR3 coding DNA: TGTGCCAGCAGCGGATTCGGGACTAGCGGGAGGAATGAGCAGTTCTTC. This translates into CASSGFGTSGRNEQFF. The chain uses TRBV9 and TRBJ2-1; 15 bases are a match to TRBD2. From germline, CDR1 is SGDLS and CDR2 YYNGEE. There are 16 residues in the CDR3. V trimming: 3 bases; J trimming: 7 bases; junction bases outside the gene matches: 5. The full variable domain, its missing parts supplied by reference TRBV9 and TRBJ2-1, is DSGVTQTPKHLITATGQRVTLRCSPRSGDLSVYWYQQSLDQGLQFLIQYYNGEERAKGNILERFSAQQFPDLHSELNLSSLELGDSALYFCASSGFGTSGRNEQFFGPGTRLTVL.

The genes are TRBV6-5 and TRBJ2-2; 9 bases line up with TRBD1. The ends lost 2 bases at V and 5 bases at J; junction bases unmatched: 3. CDR1 and CDR2 from the germline V gene are MNHEY and SVGAGI. CDR3 length equals 15 residues. The CDR3 loop reads CASSYGTGLTGELFF. DNA for the CDR3: TGTGCCAGCAGTTACGGGACAGGGTTGACCGGGGAGCTGTTTTTT.

The chain recombines TRBV6-6 with TRBJ1-1, with a weak D call TRBD1 (6 bases). The length of the CDR3 is 17 residues. Germline-derived CDR1 and CDR2 are MNHNY and SVGAGI (reference sequence). V was cut by 2 bases and J by 5 bases, with 21 bases left in between. CDR3 DNA sequence: TGTGCCAGCAGTTACACCAAGGGGGGCCGGGAAGGAACTGAAGCTTTCTTT. Translated: CASSYTKGGREGTEAFF.

V is TRBV28 and J is TRBJ1-5; D is ambiguous. Per germline, CDR1 MDHEN and CDR2 SYDVKM. V was pared by 2 bases and J by 0 bases, with 11 bases between. This CDR3 spans 16 amino acids. CDR3 residues: CASSLGPAYSNQPQHF. DNA of the CDR3: TGTGCCAGCAGTTTAGGGCCGGCATATAGCAATCAGCCCCAGCATTTT.

This clonotype was seen more than once but under ten times. The genes are TRBV27 and TRBJ2-3, with 7 bases lining up with TRBD2. In germline, CDR1 is MNHEY, CDR2 SMNVEV (reference sequence). The CDR3 is 17 amino acids. V shed 4 bases, J shed 0 bases, and the junction held 10 bases outside the gene matches. CDR3: CASSYLRDYESTDTQYF. CDR3 DNA sequence: TGTGCCAGCAGTTACCTCCGGGACTACGAAAGCACAGATACGCAGTATTTT.

The rearrangement links TRBV4-2 to TRBJ1-1; D gene uncertain. The CDR3 has 13 residues. The germline V gene has CDR1 LGHNA and CDR2 YNFKEQ. The V and J ends lost 5 bases and 5 bases respectively, with 12 bases between them. CDR3 sequence: CASSSARATEAFF. The CDR3 DNA is TGTGCCAGCAGCTCGGCTAGGGCGACTGAAGCTTTCTTT.

This clonotype was counted a single time. The junction shows a germline mismatch at one end, possibly a read error. This chain links TRBV7-6 with TRBJ2-3, with 8 bases fitting TRBD1. The CDR3 length is 16 residues. From germline, CDR1 is SGHVS and CDR2 FNYEAQ. CDR3 protein: CASSLGRGRGRDTQYF. The CDR3 DNA reads TGTGCTAGCAGCTTAGGCAGGGGGCGAGGAAGAGATACGCAGTATTTT.

At least ten counts were recorded for this clonotype. The CDR3 region has the DNA TGTGCCAGCAGCTTATCAGGCGGGAGGTCAAACGGGGAGCTGTTTTTT. It translates to CASSLSGGRSNGELFF. The V call is TRBV7-8, the J call TRBJ2-2; 8 nucleotides agree with TRBD2. V trimming: 2 bases; J trimming: 7 bases; junction bases outside the gene matches: 9. From germline, CDR1 is SGHVS and CDR2 FQNEAQ. The length of the CDR3 is 16 residues.

This clonotype came up a few times. V gene TRBV12-3 or TRBV12-4 combines with J gene TRBJ1-1, with a possible D match to TRBD1 (5 bases). Trimming took off 7 bases at V and 0 bases at J, with 15 bases between the two ends. The CDR3 extends over 15 amino acids. CDR3 amino acids: CASTQTGTMNTEAFF. The CDR3 nucleotides are TGTGCCAGCACTCAGACCGGGACGATGAACACTGAAGCTTTCTTT.

This clonotype has more than one count but fewer than ten. V and J are TRBV7-6 and TRBJ2-1; D is possibly TRBD1 (5 bases). Trimming removed 5 bases at V and 9 bases at J, with 17 bases between. The germline gives CDR1 SGHVS, CDR2 FNYEAQ. The CDR3 contains 14 residues. CDR3 protein: CASSQAPTEGEQFF. The CDR3 nucleotides read TGTGCCAGCAGCCAAGCTCCGACAGAAGGTGAGCAGTTCTTC.

The V and J genes are TRBV27 and TRBJ1-1; no definite D call. With 2 bases removed from V and 1 base from J, the gap between germline ends came to 11 bases. Germline lookup yields CDR1 MNHEY and CDR2 SMNVEV (reference sequence). The CDR3 runs 15 residues. CDR3: CASSLKGRRNTEAFF. The CDR3 DNA sequence: TGTGCCAGCAGTTTAAAAGGGCGTCGGAACACTGAAGCTTTCTTT.

The sample holds a few counts of this clonotype. The chain joins TRBV4-1 to TRBJ2-1, with D possibly matching TRBD2 (5 bases). The germline V gene encodes CDR1 MGHRA and CDR2 YSYEKL. The CDR3 is made up of 14 amino acids. V was clipped by 4 bases and J by 8 bases, with 15 bases between them. The CDR3 DNA follows: TGCGCCAGCAGCCCCACGAGGGTCGACTATGAGCAGTTCTTC. This gives the protein CASSPTRVDYEQFF.

This clonotype was observed a few times. DNA of the CDR3: TGTGCCAGCAGGACTAGCGTTTCTAGCACAGATACGCAGTATTTT. Translation: CASRTSVSSTDTQYF. The V call is TRBV12-3 or TRBV12-4, the J call TRBJ2-3; 8 bases are shared with TRBD2. CDR3 length: 15 amino acids. V gave up 6 bases and J gave up 0 bases; unmatched junction bases: 5.

The chain has TRBV20-1 and TRBJ2-1, with D unclear. The V gene's germline CDR1 is DFQATT and CDR2 SNEGSKA (reference sequence). This CDR3 is 13 amino acids long. Trimming removed 1 base from V and 10 bases from J, with 14 bases in between. The DNA for the CDR3 is TGCAGTGCTAGAGGAGTGCTCGGAGTGGAGCAGTTCTTC. It encodes CSARGVLGVEQFF.

This sequence joins TRBV7-9 and TRBJ1-5; D is perhaps TRBD1 (5 bases). The CDR3 runs 15 residues. Looked up from germline, CDR1 is SEHNR and CDR2 is FQNEAQ (reference sequence). The V end lost 1 base, the J end lost 5 bases, and 12 bases lay between the germline ends. The CDR3 protein is CASSLEAGWDQPQHF. The CDR3 DNA reads as TGTGCCAGCAGCTTAGAGGCAGGGTGGGATCAGCCCCAGCATTTT.

The chain is built from TRBV3-1 and TRBJ2-1; maybe TRBD2 (6 bases). Trimming shortened V by 4 bases and J by 7 bases, and 17 bases separated the two germline ends. CDR3 length equals 15 residues. Germline CDR1 reads LGHDT; CDR2 reads YNNKEL (reference sequence). CDR3 in DNA: TGTGCCAGCAGCCCCGACGAGGAGGGGTGGAATGAGCAGTTCTTC. Amino acids: CASSPDEEGWNEQFF.

This clonotype occurred a few times. The gene calls are TRBV12-5 and TRBJ2-3; 7 bases match TRBD1. This CDR3 has 15 residues. V was clipped by 6 bases and J by 4 bases; unmatched bases: 10. In germline, CDR1 is LGHNT, CDR2 FRNRAP. This chain's CDR3 is CASGFSTGSSDTQYF. The CDR3 bases are TGTGCTAGTGGCTTCTCGACAGGGTCATCAGATACGCAGTATTTT. Full variable domain (remainder filled in from reference TRBV12-5 and TRBJ2-3): DARVTQTPRHKVTEMGQEVTMRCQPILGHNTVFWYRQTMMQGLELLAYFRNRAPLDDSGMPKDRFSAEMPDATLATLKIQPSEPRDSAVYFCASGFSTGSSDTQYFGPGTRLTVL.

The V gene is TRBV11-2, the J gene TRBJ2-7; D unclear. Germline CDR1 SGHAT, CDR2 FQNNGV. V was trimmed by 0 bases and J by 1 base, leaving 13 bases between them. The CDR3 is 16 residues long. The CDR3 sequence: CASSLDRSAGSYEQYF. CDR3 DNA: TGTGCCAGCAGCTTAGACAGGAGTGCCGGTTCCTACGAGCAGTACTTC.

V is TRBV2 and J is TRBJ1-2; 9 nucleotides align to TRBD1. The CDR3 is 15 residues long. Germline V gene sequence: CDR1 SNHLY, CDR2 FYNNEI. J gave up 7 bases and V 6 bases, and 12 bases lay outside the gene matches. CDR3 coding DNA: TGTGCCAGCAGACCGACCTGGACAGGGGCAAGTGGCTACACCTTC. Protein sequence: CASRPTWTGASGYTF.

The chain carries TRBV19 and TRBJ2-7, with D perhaps given as TRBD1 or TRBD2 (5 bases each). Trimming took off 1 base at V and 2 bases at J, with 12 bases between the two ends. In germline, CDR1 is LNHDA, CDR2 SQIVND (reference sequence). There are 15 residues in the CDR3. CDR3 in amino acids: CASSIVGTPAYEQYF. The CDR3 DNA reads as TGTGCCAGTAGTATAGTCGGGACGCCTGCCTACGAGCAGTACTTC.